One and the same sample provided the 29 T cell receptor beta chains below, sequenced in a study of technical replicates of blood from a few donors. TCRdb's copy holds only in-frame clones and misses some; the assay was immunoSEQ multiplex PCR. The sample consists of almost 85,000 clones, about 97% of them appearing once. The sequenced sample consisted of T cells isolated from PBMCs. The receptors shown here come from a human donor in good health.

In nucleotides, the CDR3 is TGCGCCAGCAGCCAAGGACTAGCGGGGGCAGATACGCAGTATTTT. Amino acids: CASSQGLAGADTQYF. V usage is TRBV4-1 and J usage is TRBJ2-3; 12 positions agree with TRBD2. Germline V gene lookup returns CDR1 MGHRA and CDR2 YSYEKL. CDR3 length equals 15 residues. J was trimmed by 4 bases and V by 1 base; bases with no gene match: 0.

This sequence joins TRBV7-9 and TRBJ2-7; D is perhaps TRBD1 (5 bases). Trimming removed 3 bases at V and 1 base at J, with 10 bases between. Germline CDR1 reads SEHNR; CDR2 reads FQNEAQ (reference sequence). This CDR3 spans 14 amino acids. The CDR3 region is CASSFNRNSYEQYF. DNA of the CDR3: TGTGCCAGCAGCTTCAACAGGAATTCCTACGAGCAGTACTTC.

The chain combines TRBV6-1 with TRBJ2-7; 10 nucleotides align to TRBD2. J gave up 2 bases and V 5 bases, and 3 bases lay outside the gene matches. The CDR3 is 14 residues long. The germline gives CDR1 MNHNS, CDR2 SASEGT. CDR3 DNA sequence: TGTGCCAGCAGTACTAGCGGGGCTACCTACGAGCAGTACTTC. It translates to CASSTSGATYEQYF.

The J gene is TRBJ2-5, the V gene TRBV10-3; D not certain. The V end lost 8 bases, the J end lost 1 base, and 8 bases lay between the germline ends. The CDR3 spans 12 residues. Germline-derived CDR1 and CDR2 are ENHRY and SYGVKD. CDR3 sequence: CAIGPAQETQYF. The DNA for the CDR3 is TGTGCCATCGGCCCCGCCCAAGAGACCCAGTACTTC.

The rearrangement links TRBV2 to TRBJ2-7; weak D call: TRBD1 (5 bases). V was cut by 7 bases and J by 1 base, with 14 bases left in between. The length of the CDR3 is 14 residues. Germline CDR1 and CDR2: SNHLY and FYNNEI. The CDR3 region is CASTSQDKSYEQYF. CDR3 sequence (DNA): TGTGCCAGCACTTCGCAGGACAAGTCCTACGAGCAGTACTTC.

CDR3 in DNA: TGTGCCAGCAGTTATTCGGGGGGAGACACAGATACGCAGTATTTT. Residues: CASSYSGGDTDTQYF. The rearrangement links TRBV6-5 to TRBJ2-3, with 7 nucleotides matching TRBD2. CDR3 length equals 15 residues. Germline V gene data show CDR1 as MNHEY and CDR2 as SVGAGI. V trimming: 3 bases; J trimming: 2 bases; junction bases outside the gene matches: 5.

The chain joins TRBV30 to TRBJ2-3; D might be TRBD2 (6 bases). CDR3 size: 16 residues. In germline, CDR1 is GTSNPN, CDR2 SVGIG (reference sequence). Trimming removed 1 base at V and 0 bases at J, with 14 bases between. In nucleotides, the CDR3 is TGTGCCTGGAGTGCCTCACTAGCCTTTAGCACAGATACGCAGTATTTT. It yields the protein CAWSASLAFSTDTQYF. Full variable domain (missing parts from reference TRBV30 and TRBJ2-3): SQTIHQWPATLVQPVGSPLSLECTVEGTSNPNLYWYRQAAGRGLQLLFYSVGIGQISSEVPQNLSASRPQDRQFILSSKKLLLSDSGFYLCAWSASLAFSTDTQYFGPGTRLTVL.

V gene TRBV5-1 combines with J gene TRBJ2-1, with 8 bases identical to TRBD1. The CDR3 contains 14 residues. CDR1 is SGHRS and CDR2 is YFSETQ in the germline V gene. The V and J ends lost 5 bases and 6 bases, in that order; junction bases with no gene match: 7. CDR3 in DNA: TGCGCCAGCAGACTTGGGACAGGAGGCAATGAGCAGTTCTTC. It specifies CASRLGTGGNEQFF.

The CDR3 sequence is CASSLDGTGELFF. The CDR3 DNA reads TGCGCCAGCAGCTTGGACGGCACCGGGGAGCTGTTTTTT. The chain employs TRBV5-1 and TRBJ2-2; D unclear. Germline CDR1 and CDR2: SGHRS and YFSETQ. The V and J ends lost 0 bases and 4 bases respectively, with 4 bases between them. The CDR3 contains 13 residues. The full variable domain, completed using reference TRBV5-1 and TRBJ2-2, is KAGVTQTPRYLIKTRGQQVTLSCSPISGHRSVSWYQQTPGQGLQFLFEYFSETQRNKGNFPGRFSGRQFSNSRSEMNVSTLELGDSALYLCASSLDGTGELFFGEGSRLTVL.

The V gene is TRBV7-7, the J gene TRBJ2-7, with D perhaps matching TRBD2 (5 bases). The CDR3 sequence is 14 residues long. The V end lost 6 bases, the J end lost 2 bases, and 14 bases lay between the germline ends. The V gene's germline CDR1 is SSHAT and CDR2 FNYEAQ (reference sequence). CDR3 protein: CASRDSQYPYEQYF. CDR3 nucleotide sequence: TGTGCCAGCAGGGACTCTCAATACCCCTACGAGCAGTACTTC.

The chain is built from TRBV4-1 and TRBJ1-2; 9 bases are a match to TRBD1. The CDR3 consists of 13 residues. Germline CDR1 and CDR2: MGHRA and YSYEKL. Trimming cost V 4 bases and J 6 bases; bases outside gene matches: 3. The CDR3 is CASSPTGGHGYTF. CDR3 nucleotides: TGCGCCAGCAGCCCGACAGGGGGGCATGGCTACACCTTC.

V usage is TRBV6-4 and J usage is TRBJ2-1; TRBD2 aligns across 8 bases. This CDR3 contains 15 residues. After removal of 3 bases from V and 6 bases from J, the junction contained 7 bases not matched to a gene. The germline V gene has CDR1 MRHNA and CDR2 SNTAGT. CDR3 nucleotide sequence: TGTGCCAGCAGTGAGGCAGCGGGAGAAATCAATGAGCAGTTCTTC. Its protein product is CASSEAAGEINEQFF.

The chain has TRBV4-1 and TRBJ2-5, with D possibly being TRBD2 (6 bases). Trimming stripped 2 bases from V and 2 bases from J, with 12 bases between. CDR1 is MGHRA, CDR2 YSYEKL, per germline. The CDR3 length is 15 residues. The CDR3 reads CASSQLGLYQETQYF. CDR3 nucleotide sequence: TGCGCCAGCAGCCAACTCGGACTATATCAAGAGACCCAGTACTTC.

The chain carries TRBV6-1 and TRBJ1-1; TRBD1 matches 11 bases. With 6 bases clipped from V and 4 bases from J, the junction kept 4 bases outside the gene matches. The CDR3 covers 14 residues. Germline lookup yields CDR1 MNHNS and CDR2 SASEGT. Here the CDR3 reads CASSLGQGATEAFF. In nucleotides, the CDR3 is TGTGCCAGCAGCCTCGGACAGGGGGCCACTGAAGCTTTCTTT.

This sequence joins TRBV11-3 and TRBJ1-5, with D tentatively TRBD1 (6 bases). CDR3 length equals 15 residues. Trimming removed 3 bases at V and 6 bases at J, with 15 bases between. Germline V lookup: CDR1 SGHNT, CDR2 YENEEA. The CDR3 DNA is TGTGCCAGCAGCTTCAGAGGGGGATATTGTCAGCCCCAGCATTTT. Protein sequence: CASSFRGGYCQPQHF.

This sequence joins TRBV5-1 and TRBJ2-5; 7 bases match TRBD2. Germline values: CDR1 SGHRS, CDR2 YFSETQ. The trim removed 4 bases at V and 3 bases at J, leaving 9 bases unmatched. The CDR3 runs to 15 residues. CDR3: CASSDGRGVEETQYF. Written as DNA, the CDR3 is TGCGCCAGCAGCGACGGACGGGGGGTAGAAGAGACCCAGTACTTC. The variable domain in full, completed from reference TRBV5-1 and TRBJ2-5, reads KAGVTQTPRYLIKTRGQQVTLSCSPISGHRSVSWYQQTPGQGLQFLFEYFSETQRNKGNFPGRFSGRQFSNSRSEMNVSTLELGDSALYLCASSDGRGVEETQYFGPGTRLLVL.

The chain recombines TRBV27 with TRBJ2-5, with D unresolved. Trimming left V 1 base short and J 1 base short, with 7 bases between. There are 14 residues in the CDR3. Germline CDR1 is MNHEY and CDR2 is SMNVEV (reference sequence). In DNA form, the CDR3 reads TGTGCCAGCAGTTTATTTGGGCCCCAAGAGACCCAGTACTTC. It is translated as CASSLFGPQETQYF.

The chain links TRBV6-5 to TRBJ2-1; TRBD1 matches at 11 bases. V was clipped by 5 bases and J by 8 bases; unmatched bases: 5. The V gene's germline CDR1 is MNHEY and CDR2 SVGAGI. The CDR3 is made up of 14 amino acids. CDR3 region: CASSRPGQGDEQFF. The CDR3 DNA is TGTGCCAGCAGTCGCCCGGGACAGGGGGATGAGCAGTTCTTC.

The chain combines TRBV30 with TRBJ2-1, with D possibly being TRBD2 (5 bases). Trimming cost V 4 bases and J 8 bases, with 24 bases left between them. CDR3 size: 16 residues. Germline-derived CDR1 and CDR2 are GTSNPN and SVGIG (reference sequence). CDR3 nucleotide sequence: TGTGCCTGGACTCGAGTTTTCGGACTCCGAAATGATGAGCAGTTCTTC. It translates to CAWTRVFGLRNDEQFF.

The chain is built from TRBV4-1 and TRBJ1-3; perhaps TRBD1 as D (6 bases). Germline CDR1 and CDR2: MGHRA and YSYEKL. The CDR3 consists of 16 residues. V gave up 5 bases and J gave up 3 bases, with 17 bases separating them. Here the CDR3 DNA reads TGCGCCAGCAGCTACACACAAACGACAGGTGGAAACACCATATATTTT. It yields the protein CASSYTQTTGGNTIYF.

This chain joins TRBV10-2 and TRBJ2-1, with D tentatively TRBD2 (5 bases). The CDR3 contains 15 residues. Per germline, CDR1 WSHSY and CDR2 SAAADI. The V gene lost 6 bases and the J gene lost 3 bases, with 15 bases spanning the gap. CDR3: CASRGSIANYNEQFF. In DNA, the CDR3 is TGCGCCAGCAGGGGGTCCATAGCGAACTACAATGAGCAGTTCTTC.

The chain couples TRBV4-2 to TRBJ2-5, with TRBD2 identical over 8 bases. The CDR3 is made up of 15 amino acids. With 5 bases clipped from V and 1 base from J, the junction kept 6 bases outside the gene matches. Germline assignment: CDR1 LGHNA and CDR2 YNFKEQ. In nucleotides, the CDR3 is TGTGCCAGCAGCTACCAAGCGGGGGCCCAAGAGACCCAGTACTTC. Amino acids: CASSYQAGAQETQYF.

The chain links TRBV11-2 to TRBJ2-1; D uncertain. The germline V gene encodes CDR1 SGHAT and CDR2 FQNNGV. There are 15 residues in the CDR3. V dropped 3 bases and J dropped 4 bases, with 13 bases sitting between them. In nucleotides, the CDR3 is TGTGCCAGCAGCTTTTTCCCCGGTATATACAATGAGCAGTTCTTC. It yields the protein CASSFFPGIYNEQFF.

V is TRBV9 and J is TRBJ2-7; TRBD1 matches 7 bases. Unmatched junction bases numbered 4, after V lost 0 bases and J lost 4 bases. In germline, CDR1 is SGDLS, CDR2 YYNGEE. The length of the CDR3 is 14 residues. For the CDR3, the DNA is TGTGCCAGCAGCGTAGGGACAGGAAAGTACGAGCAGTACTTC. This gives the protein CASSVGTGKYEQYF.

The chain recombines TRBV4-1 with TRBJ2-7; the D is unclear. This CDR3 contains 14 residues. Germline-derived CDR1 and CDR2 are MGHRA and YSYEKL. The V end was cut by 1 base, the J end by 1 base, with 8 bases between. CDR3 loop: CASSQVSISYEQYF. CDR3 coding DNA: TGCGCCAGCAGCCAAGTTAGCATATCCTACGAGCAGTACTTC.

The chain joins TRBV2 to TRBJ2-3; 9 nucleotides line up with TRBD1. Germline V gene lookup returns CDR1 SNHLY and CDR2 FYNNEI. CDR3 size: 17 residues. V shed 4 bases, J shed 1 base, and the junction held 9 bases outside the gene matches. CDR3 bases: TGTGCCAGCAGTGCCAGCATGGGACAGGGACGCACAGATACGCAGTATTTT. Translation gives CASSASMGQGRTDTQYF.

The chain joins TRBV5-5 to TRBJ1-4; 9 bases fit TRBD1. Germline V gene sequence: CDR1 SGHKS, CDR2 YYEKEE (reference sequence). J gave up 6 bases and V 4 bases, and 4 bases lay outside the gene matches. This CDR3 is 14 amino acids long. CDR3 coding DNA: TGTGCCAGCAGCCCCCGGGACAGGGATGAAAAACTGTTTTTT. Translated: CASSPRDRDEKLFF.

The chain combines TRBV18 with TRBJ2-5, with D possibly TRBD2 on 6 matching bases. Germline values: CDR1 KGHSH, CDR2 LQKENI. The CDR3 length is 13 residues. V gave up 0 bases and J gave up 4 bases, with 6 bases separating them. CDR3 sequence (DNA): TGTGCCAGCTCACCACCGGGGGGAGAGACCCAGTACTTC. It yields the protein CASSPPGGETQYF.

The chain carries TRBV11-2 and TRBJ1-1; D is perhaps TRBD1 (5 bases). CDR3 length equals 16 residues. Trimming stripped 4 bases from V and 0 bases from J, with 15 bases between. Germline-derived CDR1 and CDR2 are SGHAT and FQNNGV. CDR3 sequence: CASSSYRSKMNTEAFF. The CDR3 nucleotides are TGTGCCAGCAGCTCATACAGGAGTAAGATGAACACTGAAGCTTTCTTT.